The 27 T cell receptor beta chains below come from one sample, sequenced in a study of OX40 agonist ivuxolimab in advanced cancers. Profiled with immunoSEQ multiplex PCR; TCRdb holds only in-frame clones, not every one. Here the sample spans about 75,000 clones, around 83% being singletons. Sequencing used CD4+ or CD8+ T cells sorted from blood, obtained in a trial of the OX40 agonist ivuxolimab. Every receptor here comes from an adult with an advanced solid tumor such as melanoma, head and neck, liver or kidney cancer.

The V call is TRBV25-1, the J call TRBJ2-2; TRBD1 aligns across 7 bases. The CDR3 is made up of 14 amino acids. Germline V CDR1 and CDR2: MGHDK, SYGVNS. V lost 6 bases, J lost 6 bases, and 7 bases stayed unmatched. The CDR3 sequence: CASRNRGFAGELFF. In DNA, the CDR3 is TGTGCCAGCAGGAACAGGGGATTCGCCGGGGAGCTGTTTTTT.

V is TRBV7-6 and J is TRBJ2-3; 8 bases are shared with TRBD1. CDR3 length: 17 residues. Trimming cost V 1 base and J 2 bases; bases outside gene matches: 8. Germline V gene data show CDR1 as SGHVS and CDR2 as FNYEAQ. CDR3 nucleotide sequence: TGTGCCAGCAGCTTAGGCAGGGGGCCTAGTAACACAGATACGCAGTATTTT. Amino acid sequence: CASSLGRGPSNTDTQYF. Using reference TRBV7-6 and TRBJ2-3 for the parts outside the CDR3, the full variable domain is GAGVSQSPRYKVTKRGQDVALRCDPISGHVSLYWYRQALGQGPEFLTYFNYEAQQDKSGLPNDRFSAERPEGSISTLTIQRTEQRDSAMYRCASSLGRGPSNTDTQYFGPGTRLTVL.

The rearrangement uses TRBV18 and TRBJ1-1; D gene ambiguous. The CDR3 runs 17 residues. Germline loops: CDR1 KGHSH, CDR2 LQKENI. V dropped 0 bases and J dropped 1 base, with 15 bases sitting between them. CDR3 in amino acids: CASSPPTSLSKNTEAFF. In DNA, the CDR3 is TGTGCCAGCTCACCACCGACCAGCTTATCTAAGAACACTGAAGCTTTCTTT.

V usage is TRBV14 and J usage is TRBJ2-3; 9 bases agree with TRBD2. CDR3 length equals 21 residues. With V trimmed by 1 base and J by 3 bases, 20 bases remained unmatched. Germline CDR1 reads SGHDN; CDR2 reads FVKESK. The CDR3 coding sequence is TGTGCCAGCAGCCAAGCGTTTAGGACGGGCGGGAGGGCCGGTTCGACAGATACGCAGTATTTT. Translating it yields CASSQAFRTGGRAGSTDTQYF.

The V gene is TRBV29-1, the J gene TRBJ2-1, with D uncertain. Trimming removed 6 bases at V and 0 bases at J, with 12 bases between. Germline V gene data show CDR1 as SQVTM and CDR2 as ANQGSEA. The CDR3 extends over 14 amino acids. The CDR3 region has the DNA TGCAGCGTACCAGAGTTTAGCTCCTACAATGAGCAGTTCTTC. Encoded protein: CSVPEFSSYNEQFF.

The V and J genes are TRBV19 and TRBJ2-1; D tentatively reads TRBD1 or TRBD2 (5 bases each). There are 14 residues in the CDR3. The germline gives CDR1 LNHDA, CDR2 SQIVND (reference sequence). V was pared by 4 bases and J by 5 bases, with 12 bases between. The DNA of the CDR3 is TGTGCCAGTAGTAACGGGGCCTCTAACAATGAGCAGTTCTTC. Its protein is CASSNGASNNEQFF. Together with reference TRBV19 and TRBJ2-1, the CDR3 gives the full variable domain: DGGITQSPKYLFRKEGQNVTLSCEQNLNHDAMYWYRQDPGQGLRLIYYSQIVNDFQKGDIAEGYSVSREKKESFPLTVTSAQKNPTAFYLCASSNGASNNEQFFGPGTRLTVL.

This clone was seen once. V and J are TRBV7-9 and TRBJ1-5; 7 positions match TRBD1. CDR3 length: 13 residues. The V segment lost 5 bases and the J segment 7 bases; nucleotides outside the gene matches: 5. Germline assignment: CDR1 SEHNR and CDR2 FQNEAQ (reference sequence). The CDR3 protein is CASSPGGSQPQHF. CDR3 nucleotide sequence: TGTGCCAGCAGCCCAGGGGGGAGCCAGCCCCAGCATTTT.

This clone has only one observation. CDR3 sequence: CASSQVFAGASYEQYF. In nucleotides, the CDR3 is TGCGCCAGCAGCCAAGTGTTTGCGGGAGCTTCCTACGAGCAGTACTTC. The chain carries TRBV4-1 and TRBJ2-7; TRBD2 matches 7 bases. CDR1 MGHRA and CDR2 YSYEKL come from the germline V gene. Trimming took 1 base from V and 1 from J; bases not matched to a gene: 7. The CDR3 totals 16 residues.

The chain joins TRBV29-1 to TRBJ2-6; 11 bases are a match to TRBD1. The V gene's germline CDR1 is SQVTM and CDR2 ANQGSEA. V dropped 8 bases and J dropped 2; count of bases not matched to a gene: 11. The CDR3 consists of 17 residues. The CDR3 region is CSPNSGTGGAGANVLTF. In DNA form, the CDR3 reads TGCAGCCCCAATTCCGGGACAGGGGGGGCTGGGGCCAACGTCCTGACTTTC. The entire variable domain, with the rest obtained from reference TRBV29-1 and TRBJ2-6, is as follows: SAVISQKPSRDICQRGTSLTIQCQVDSQVTMMFWYRQQPGQSLTLIATANQGSEATYESGFVIDKFPISRPNLTFSTLTVSNMSPEDSSIYLCSPNSGTGGAGANVLTFGAGSRLTVL.

The J gene is TRBJ2-5, the V gene TRBV19; 7 nucleotides align to TRBD1. V lost 5 bases, J lost 3 bases, and 15 bases stayed unmatched. CDR1 is LNHDA, CDR2 SQIVND, per germline (reference sequence). CDR3 length equals 17 residues. The DNA for the CDR3 is TGTGCCAGTAGTTATTCACTTAGAGTCGACAGGGAAGAGACCCAGTACTTC. Amino acid sequence: CASSYSLRVDREETQYF.

Worth noting for this clone: This CDR3 is also generated by other DNA sequences in the sample. The chain combines TRBV5-5 with TRBJ1-5, with a possible D match to TRBD1 (5 bases). The CDR3 spans 15 residues. Germline V gene lookup returns CDR1 SGHKS and CDR2 YYEKEE (reference sequence). V gave up 1 base and J gave up 1 base, with 9 bases separating them. The CDR3: CASSLWGGSNQPQHF. DNA for the CDR3: TGTGCCAGCAGCTTGTGGGGGGGGAGCAATCAGCCCCAGCATTTT.

The genes are TRBV4-3 and TRBJ2-1, with TRBD2 as a possible D gene (7 bases). The length of the CDR3 is 17 residues. CDR1 is LGHNA, CDR2 YSLEER, per germline. Trimming pared 0 bases from V and 7 bases from J, leaving 19 bases between. The CDR3 spells CASSQDHQGRVTNEQFF. The CDR3 DNA sequence: TGCGCCAGCAGCCAAGATCACCAGGGGAGGGTTACAAATGAGCAGTTCTTC.

This sequence joins TRBV11-2 and TRBJ2-7; tentatively, D is TRBD1 or TRBD2 (5 bases each). The V end was cut by 5 bases, the J end by 1 base, with 12 bases between. Per the germline V gene, CDR1 is SGHAT and CDR2 is FQNNGV. There are 14 residues in the CDR3. This chain's CDR3 is CASSLWDLSYEQYF. CDR3 nucleotides: TGTGCCAGCAGCCTTTGGGACCTTTCCTACGAGCAGTACTTC. The variable domain in full, completed from reference TRBV11-2 and TRBJ2-7, reads EAGVAQSPRYKIIEKRQSVAFWCNPISGHATLYWYQQILGQGPKLLIQFQNNGVVDDSQLPKDRFSAERLKGVDSTLKIQPAKLEDSAVYLCASSLWDLSYEQYFGPGTRLTVT.

CDR3 coding DNA: TGCGCCAGCAGCCAAGCCGGGACAGGGGCTGAGACCCAGTACTTC. Its protein is CASSQAGTGAETQYF. The chain recombines TRBV4-3 with TRBJ2-5; 10 bases match TRBD1. J gave up 5 bases and V 1 base, and 4 bases lay outside the gene matches. The CDR3 has 15 amino acids. From germline, CDR1 is LGHNA and CDR2 YSLEER.

The genes are TRBV5-6 and TRBJ1-5; no clear D. Germline values: CDR1 SGHDT, CDR2 YYEEEE. V was trimmed by 4 bases and J by 4 bases, leaving 15 bases between them. The CDR3 loop spans 15 amino acids. This CDR3 is CASSLGPRGNQPQHF. CDR3 sequence (DNA): TGTGCCAGCAGCCTTGGACCGAGAGGTAATCAGCCCCAGCATTTT.

The chain uses TRBV6-5 and TRBJ1-3, with 10 bases matching TRBD1. V gave up 7 bases and J gave up 10 bases; unmatched junction bases: 10. The CDR3 is made up of 14 amino acids. Germline lookup yields CDR1 MNHEY and CDR2 SVGAGI. CDR3: CASTTGQGEGTIYF. CDR3 sequence (DNA): TGTGCCAGCACCACCGGACAGGGGGAAGGAACCATATATTTT.

The chain combines TRBV10-3 with TRBJ2-2, with 11 bases aligning to TRBD2. The junction had 10 bases not matched to a gene; V was cut back by 10 bases and J by 0 bases. Germline loops: CDR1 ENHRY, CDR2 SYGVKD. The CDR3 is made up of 17 amino acids. The CDR3 sequence: CASSFVAGGPNTGELFF. DNA of the CDR3: TGTGCCAGCAGCTTCGTAGCGGGGGGGCCGAACACCGGGGAGCTGTTTTTT.

V and J are TRBV6-6 and TRBJ2-7; no clear D gene. V gave up 4 bases and J gave up 2 bases, with 18 bases separating them. The length of the CDR3 is 16 residues. Germline CDR1 is MNHNY and CDR2 is SVGAGI (reference sequence). The DNA for the CDR3 is TGTGCCAGCAGTTCCTCCCCCCGGCGTCTCCCCTACGAGCAGTACTTC. Its translation: CASSSSPRRLPYEQYF.

The chain uses TRBV1 and TRBJ1-6; the table's D call of TRBD1 was not tested on the DNA. TRBV1 is recorded as a pseudogene. The CDR3 sequence is 15 residues long. This CDR3 reads CTSISKGQGGSPLHF. CDR3 in DNA: TGCACCAGCATTTCAAAGGGACAGGGTGGCTCACCCCTCCACTTT.

This chain uses TRBV20-1 with TRBJ2-3, with D perhaps matching TRBD1 or TRBD2 (5 bases each). The CDR3 is 11 amino acids. Trimming took off 3 bases at V and 6 bases at J, with 7 bases between the two ends. Germline CDR1 DFQATT, CDR2 SNEGSKA (reference sequence). CDR3 DNA: TGCAGTGCTAGGTGGGGGGATACGCAGTATTTT. The encoded protein is CSARWGDTQYF.

The rearrangement joins TRBV30 to TRBJ2-6; 8 bases map to TRBD1. Germline values: CDR1 GTSNPN, CDR2 SVGIG (reference sequence). V shed 5 bases and J 0 bases; nucleotides not matched to a gene: 3. The CDR3 runs 15 residues. The CDR3 loop is CAWGQGHSGANVLTF. The CDR3 bases are TGTGCCTGGGGACAGGGACACTCTGGGGCCAACGTCCTGACTTTC.

The rearrangement joins TRBV9 to TRBJ2-2; D is possibly TRBD1 (5 bases). Germline loops: CDR1 SGDLS, CDR2 YYNGEE. This CDR3 has 14 amino acids. The V and J ends lost 5 bases and 7 bases respectively, with 15 bases between them. CDR3 DNA sequence: TGTGCCAGCAGAAACGGCAGGGCAGGCGGGGAGCTGTTTTTT. Translation: CASRNGRAGGELFF.

CDR3: CASSLQMGVNTEAFF. The CDR3 bases are TGTGCCAGCAGCTTGCAGATGGGTGTGAACACTGAAGCTTTCTTT. The chain carries TRBV5-6 and TRBJ1-1; D gene uncertain. The CDR3 spans 15 residues. The V end was cut by 1 base, the J end by 0 bases, with 10 bases between. In germline, CDR1 is SGHDT, CDR2 YYEEEE.

This clone came up a few times. This chain connects TRBV19 to TRBJ1-2; 7 bases match TRBD1. CDR1 LNHDA and CDR2 SQIVND come from the germline V gene (reference sequence). This CDR3 has 15 amino acids. V was clipped by 5 bases and J by 4 bases; unmatched bases: 10. The CDR3 region has the DNA TGTGCCAGTAGTGTTGACAGGGACTCCACCTATGGCTACACCTTC. This translates into CASSVDRDSTYGYTF.

V usage is TRBV29-1 and J usage is TRBJ1-1; D possibly corresponds to TRBD1 (5 bases). The CDR3 has 12 residues. Germline V gene data show CDR1 as SQVTM and CDR2 as ANQGSEA. The V and J ends lost 7 bases and 2 bases respectively, with 11 bases between them. The CDR3 is CSAQTANTEAFF. For the CDR3, the DNA is TGCAGCGCACAGACAGCTAACACTGAAGCTTTCTTT.

The genes are TRBV7-6 and TRBJ1-4, with unresolved D. The CDR3 extends over 13 amino acids. V was cut by 3 bases and J by 6 bases, with 8 bases left in between. CDR1 SGHVS and CDR2 FNYEAQ come from the germline V gene. CDR3 coding DNA: TGTGCCAGCAGCTTCCTAGGGTATGAAAAACTGTTTTTT. It is translated as CASSFLGYEKLFF.

A single count supports this clone. The CDR3 here is CASSLDPPTGYKNIQYF. Here the CDR3 DNA reads TGCGCCAGCAGCTTGGACCCCCCGACAGGGTACAAAAACATTCAGTACTTC. This chain connects TRBV5-1 to TRBJ2-4; 7 nucleotides agree with TRBD1. Germline V gives CDR1 SGHRS, CDR2 YFSETQ. CDR3 length: 17 residues. The V gene end was trimmed by 0 bases and the J gene end by 3 bases; junction bases not matched to a gene: 9.